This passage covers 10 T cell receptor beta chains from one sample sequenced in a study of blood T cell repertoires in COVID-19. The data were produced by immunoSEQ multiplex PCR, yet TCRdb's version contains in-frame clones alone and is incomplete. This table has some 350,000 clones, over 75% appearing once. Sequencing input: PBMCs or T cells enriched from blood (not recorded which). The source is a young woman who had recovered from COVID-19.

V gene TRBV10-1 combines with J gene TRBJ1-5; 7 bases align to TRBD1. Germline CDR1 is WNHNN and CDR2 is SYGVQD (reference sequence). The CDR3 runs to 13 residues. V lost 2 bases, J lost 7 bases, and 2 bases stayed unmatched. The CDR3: CASSEDRDQPQHF. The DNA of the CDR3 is TGCGCCAGCAGTGAGGACAGGGACCAGCCCCAGCATTTT.

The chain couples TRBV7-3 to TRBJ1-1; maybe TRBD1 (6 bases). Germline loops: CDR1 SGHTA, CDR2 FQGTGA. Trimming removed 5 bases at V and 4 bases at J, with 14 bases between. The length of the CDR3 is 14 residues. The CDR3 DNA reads TGTGCCAGCAGCGCCCAGGGGTGGGGCACTGAAGCTTTCTTT. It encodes CASSAQGWGTEAFF.

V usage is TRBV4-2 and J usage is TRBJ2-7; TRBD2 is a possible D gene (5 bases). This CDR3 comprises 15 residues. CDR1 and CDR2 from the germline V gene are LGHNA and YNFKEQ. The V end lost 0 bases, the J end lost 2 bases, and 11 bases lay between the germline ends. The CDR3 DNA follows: TGTGCCAGCAGCCAAGAAGAGAGCGGAGCCTACGAGCAGTACTTC. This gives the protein CASSQEESGAYEQYF.

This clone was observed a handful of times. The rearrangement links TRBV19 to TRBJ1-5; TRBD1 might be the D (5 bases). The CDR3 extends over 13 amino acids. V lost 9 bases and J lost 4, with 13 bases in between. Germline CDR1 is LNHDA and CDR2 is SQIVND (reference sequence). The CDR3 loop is CASRRGENQPQHF. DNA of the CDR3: TGTGCCAGCCGGCGGGGGGAGAATCAGCCCCAGCATTTT. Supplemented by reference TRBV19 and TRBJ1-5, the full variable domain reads DGGITQSPKYLFRKEGQNVTLSCEQNLNHDAMYWYRQDPGQGLRLIYYSQIVNDFQKGDIAEGYSVSREKKESFPLTVTSAQKNPTAFYLCASRRGENQPQHFGDGTRLSIL.

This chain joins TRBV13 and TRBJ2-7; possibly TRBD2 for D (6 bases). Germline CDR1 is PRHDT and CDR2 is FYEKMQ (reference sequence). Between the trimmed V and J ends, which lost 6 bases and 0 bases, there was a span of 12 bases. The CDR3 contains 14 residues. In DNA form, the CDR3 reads TGTGCCAGCAGTCAGGGCGGGACCTCCTACGAGCAGTACTTC. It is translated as CASSQGGTSYEQYF.

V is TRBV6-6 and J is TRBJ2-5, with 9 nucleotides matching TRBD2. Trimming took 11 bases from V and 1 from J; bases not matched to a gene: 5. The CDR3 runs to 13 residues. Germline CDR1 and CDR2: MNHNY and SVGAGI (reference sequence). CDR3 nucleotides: TGTGCCGGAGGGGGACTAGCCCAAGAGACCCAGTACTTC. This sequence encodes CAGGGLAQETQYF.

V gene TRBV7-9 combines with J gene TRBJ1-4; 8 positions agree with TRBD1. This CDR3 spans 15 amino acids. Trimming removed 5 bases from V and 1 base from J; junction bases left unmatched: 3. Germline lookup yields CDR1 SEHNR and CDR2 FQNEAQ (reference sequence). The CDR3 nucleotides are TGTGCCAGCAGCACTGGGACAGGAACTAATGAAAAACTGTTTTTT. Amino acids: CASSTGTGTNEKLFF.

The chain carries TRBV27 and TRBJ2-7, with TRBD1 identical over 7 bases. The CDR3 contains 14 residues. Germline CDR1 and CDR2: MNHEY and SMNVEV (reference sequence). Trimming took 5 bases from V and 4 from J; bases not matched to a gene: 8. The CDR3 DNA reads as TGTGCCAGCAGTCTAACCTTGACAGGGTACGAGCAGTACTTC. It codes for CASSLTLTGYEQYF.

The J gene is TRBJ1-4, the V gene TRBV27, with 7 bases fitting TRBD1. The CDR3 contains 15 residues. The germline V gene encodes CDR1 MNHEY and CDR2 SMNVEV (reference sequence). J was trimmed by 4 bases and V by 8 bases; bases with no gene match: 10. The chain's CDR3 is CASRTTGRSNEKLFF. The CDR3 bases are TGTGCCAGCCGCACGACAGGGCGAAGTAATGAAAAACTGTTTTTT.

The CDR3: CASRFTGGGNEQFF. The CDR3 DNA reads TGTGCCAGCAGGTTCACAGGGGGAGGGAATGAGCAGTTCTTC. V gene TRBV27 combines with J gene TRBJ2-1; TRBD1 is a possible D gene (8 bases). CDR3 size: 14 residues. V dropped 6 bases and J dropped 7 bases, with 16 bases sitting between them. The germline gives CDR1 MNHEY, CDR2 SMNVEV (reference sequence).